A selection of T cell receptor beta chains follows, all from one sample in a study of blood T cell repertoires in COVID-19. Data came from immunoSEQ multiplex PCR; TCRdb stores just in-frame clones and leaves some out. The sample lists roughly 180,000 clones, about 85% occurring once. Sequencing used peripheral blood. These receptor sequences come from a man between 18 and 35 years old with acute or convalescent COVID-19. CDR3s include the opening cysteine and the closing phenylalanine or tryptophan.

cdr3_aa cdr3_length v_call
CASSQEMRWDRAAGYTF 17 TRBV4-2
CASSQDKTSGAANEQFF 17 TRBV3-1/TRBV3-2
CATVIGQGVYGYTF 14 TRBV6-5
CAGKTANTEAFF 12 TRBV30
CASSARGQMNTEAFF 15 TRBV7-9
CASSQERDRGLGNTIYF 17 TRBV4-1
CASSIPTGGRNSPLHF 16 TRBV5-4
CAIRLAGTSTDTQYF 15 TRBV2
CSAGTGSYEQYF 12 TRBV29-1
CASSLSGEQFF 11 TRBV11-1
CASSTRQGDTEAFF 14 TRBV9
CASSLGGSHSYEQYF 15 TRBV5-4
CASSLQGGEAFF 12 TRBV5-1
CSASLQRGGPETQYF 15 TRBV20-1
CASSVEETSGVGADTQYF 18 TRBV9
CASSMGANTGELFF 14 TRBV19
CASSTNTGTGTYGYTF 16 TRBV7-9
CASSRLGGYTF 11 TRBV12-3/TRBV12-4